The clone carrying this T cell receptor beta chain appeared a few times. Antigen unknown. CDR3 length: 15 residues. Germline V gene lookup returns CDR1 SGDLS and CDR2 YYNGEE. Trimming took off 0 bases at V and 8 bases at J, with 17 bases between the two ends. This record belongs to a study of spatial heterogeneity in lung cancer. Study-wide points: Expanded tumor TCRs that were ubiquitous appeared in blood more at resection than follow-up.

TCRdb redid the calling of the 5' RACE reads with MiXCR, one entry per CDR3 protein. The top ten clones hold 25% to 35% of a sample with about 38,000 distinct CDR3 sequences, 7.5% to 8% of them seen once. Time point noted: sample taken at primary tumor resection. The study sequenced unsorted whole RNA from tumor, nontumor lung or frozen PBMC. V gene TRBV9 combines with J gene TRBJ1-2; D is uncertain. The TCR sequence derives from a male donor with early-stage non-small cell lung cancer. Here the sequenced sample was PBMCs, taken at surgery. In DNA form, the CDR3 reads TGTGCCAGCAGCGTAGCTACCGGTCAGATGGGAGGCTACACCTTC. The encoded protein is CASSVATGQMGGYTF.